Below are 11 T cell receptor beta chains sequenced from a single sample in a study of cytomegalovirus exposure and HLA in healthy donors. The PCR employed 60 Vbeta primers together with 13 Jbeta primers. Repertoires were generated with immunoSEQ multiplex PCR, while TCRdb's copy carries only in-frame clones and drops some. The sample holds roughly 100,000 clones, 65% to 90% seen once. Sample: PBMCs. The receptors here all came from a man between 25 and 39 years old in good health and CMV-seropositive.

DNA for the CDR3: TGCGCCAGCAGCCAAGTGGACAACAAAAACATTCAGTACTTC. Translating it yields CASSQVDNKNIQYF. This chain joins TRBV4-3 and TRBJ2-4; TRBD1 is a possible D gene (5 bases). The CDR3 is 14 amino acids. Trimming took off 1 base at V and 3 bases at J, with 7 bases between the two ends. The germline V gene has CDR1 LGHNA and CDR2 YSLEER.

This clone came up once. This chain uses TRBV7-9 with TRBJ2-1, with D perhaps matching TRBD2 (6 bases). Per germline, CDR1 SEHNR and CDR2 FQNEAQ (reference sequence). The CDR3 runs to 16 residues. Between the trimmed V and J ends, which lost 1 base and 8 bases, there was a span of 18 bases. Here the CDR3 DNA reads TGTGCCAGCAGCTTAGTCCCGGGACTGGATAGGGATGAGCAGTTCTTC. Translation: CASSLVPGLDRDEQFF.

The chain uses TRBV7-6 and TRBJ2-3; 11 bases are shared with TRBD1. With V trimmed by 5 bases and J by 4 bases, 2 bases remained unmatched. In germline, CDR1 is SGHVS, CDR2 FNYEAQ. CDR3 length: 14 residues. CDR3 DNA: TGTGCCAGCAGCGGGACAGGGGGATCAGATACGCAGTATTTT. It codes for CASSGTGGSDTQYF. The full variable domain, rest sourced from reference TRBV7-6 and TRBJ2-3, is GAGVSQSPRYKVTKRGQDVALRCDPISGHVSLYWYRQALGQGPEFLTYFNYEAQQDKSGLPNDRFSAERPEGSISTLTIQRTEQRDSAMYRCASSGTGGSDTQYFGPGTRLTVL.

The chain carries TRBV5-1 and TRBJ2-7; D remains unclear. Trimming stripped 0 bases from V and 3 bases from J, with 13 bases between. The V gene's germline CDR1 is SGHRS and CDR2 YFSETQ. The CDR3 runs 15 residues. CDR3 nucleotide sequence: TGCGCCAGCAGCTTGGGATCCGGGTCCGACTACGAGCAGTACTTC. Translation gives CASSLGSGSDYEQYF.

This chain uses TRBV5-1 with TRBJ1-5; tentative D call: TRBD1 (6 bases). Germline V lookup: CDR1 SGHRS, CDR2 YFSETQ. Trimming left V 4 bases short and J 1 base short, with 15 bases between. This CDR3 has 16 residues. This CDR3 is CASSPGGAVSNQPQHF. CDR3 in DNA: TGCGCCAGCAGCCCCGGGGGGGCTGTGAGCAATCAGCCCCAGCATTTT.

V and J are TRBV15 and TRBJ2-5; D is ambiguous. V lost 0 bases and J 5 bases, leaving 10 bases between the germline ends. The germline V gene has CDR1 LNHNV and CDR2 YYDKDF (reference sequence). CDR3 size: 14 residues. The CDR3 sequence: CATSRDPVRETQYF. Written as DNA, the CDR3 is TGTGCCACCAGCAGAGATCCCGTTCGGGAGACCCAGTACTTC.

This clone occurred a few times. The rearrangement uses TRBV11-2 and TRBJ2-1; D gene uncertain. The V gene's germline CDR1 is SGHAT and CDR2 FQNNGV. V lost 1 base to trimming and J lost 1 base, with 5 bases between them. This CDR3 region has 14 residues. DNA for the CDR3: TGTGCCAGCAGCTTAGGGCGGTCCTACAATGAGCAGTTCTTC. This sequence encodes CASSLGRSYNEQFF.

The chain carries TRBV5-8 and TRBJ1-1; D may be TRBD1 (6 bases). From germline, CDR1 is SGHTS and CDR2 YDEGEE. The CDR3 contains 13 residues. Trimming pared 6 bases from V and 2 bases from J, leaving 11 bases between. The CDR3 loop reads CASNDRRNTEAFF. Written as DNA, the CDR3 is TGTGCCAGCAACGACAGGAGAAACACTGAAGCTTTCTTT. The whole variable domain, remainder taken from reference TRBV5-8 and TRBJ1-1, is EAGVTQSPTHLIKTRGQQATLRCSPISGHTSVYWYQQALGLGLQFLLWYDEGEERNRGNFPPRFSGRQFPNYSSELNVNALELEDSALYLCASNDRRNTEAFFGQGTRLTVV.

The chain has TRBV5-1 and TRBJ1-6; D is uncertain. The CDR3 consists of 15 residues. V lost 2 bases and J 5 bases, leaving 11 bases between the germline ends. The V gene's germline CDR1 is SGHRS and CDR2 YFSETQ. The CDR3 loop is CASSFLEGNNSPLHF. The DNA of the CDR3 is TGCGCCAGCAGCTTCTTGGAGGGAAATAATTCACCCCTCCACTTT.

The chain combines TRBV27 with TRBJ1-2, with 9 nucleotides matching TRBD1. The CDR3 has 13 amino acids. The trim removed 3 bases at V and 8 bases at J, leaving 4 bases unmatched. CDR1 is MNHEY, CDR2 SMNVEV, per germline (reference sequence). The DNA of the CDR3 is TGTGCCAGCAGTTTGTACGGGACAGGGGGCTACACCTTC. This sequence encodes CASSLYGTGGYTF.

This clone has only one observation. The rearrangement links TRBV19 to TRBJ1-5, with 10 bases aligning to TRBD1. Germline V gene data show CDR1 as LNHDA and CDR2 as SQIVND (reference sequence). There are 22 residues in the CDR3. J was trimmed by 3 bases and V by 5 bases; bases with no gene match: 25. This chain's CDR3 is CASSSFWGIGTGDLHNNQPQHF. The CDR3 nucleotides read TGTGCCAGTAGTTCATTTTGGGGGATTGGGACAGGGGATCTTCATAACAATCAGCCCCAGCATTTT.